The source of this T cell receptor (beta chain) is a study of identical twins. Trimming removed 0 bases at V and 0 bases at J, with 13 bases between. The CDR3 consists of 16 residues. Germline V gene data show CDR1 as SGHDT and CDR2 as YYEEEE. The study, taken as a whole, reports: These conclusions were based on statistical analysis (cross-sectional, not following the same donors). Monozygotic twins shared more out-of-frame TCR alpha than recombination models predicted.

A universal primer site came from template switching; cDNA carried unique molecular identifiers. MiXCR was run by TCRdb on the 5' RACE reads, yielding one entry per CDR3 protein. This sample yields 400,000 to 500,000 distinct CDR3 sequences, of which roughly an eighth are seen a single time; approximately 0.9% belongs to the top ten. Notes on this clonotype: What it binds is unknown.

The same specimen was also included in a second study, on yellow fever vaccine responses in identical twins.

This receptor was taken from a woman aged 18-29 years in good health. The sequenced sample was CD4+ T cells sorted from blood. The rearrangement links TRBV5-6 to TRBJ2-7; weak D call: TRBD1 (6 bases). The CDR3, as DNA: TGTGCCAGCAGCTTGGTGGTGACAGGCGGCTCCTACGAGCAGTACTTC. Translated, it gives CASSLVVTGGSYEQYF.